Below are 16 T cell receptor beta chains sequenced from a single sample in a study of T cell responses to AZD1222 COVID-19 vaccine. Only in-frame clones appear in the TCRdb table, and some are missing; sequencing was by immunoSEQ multiplex PCR. Among fewer than 200,000 clones listed, around nine tenths were seen once. This material consisted of peripheral blood, taken on day 0 of AZD1222 vaccination. All receptors come from an adult in good health.

In DNA form, the CDR3 reads TGCAGCGCCGAGCGGGGAAACACCATATATTTT. Translation gives CSAERGNTIYF. The gene calls are TRBV29-1 and TRBJ1-3; no clear D. CDR3 length equals 11 residues. Germline CDR1 SQVTM, CDR2 ANQGSEA. V dropped 7 bases and J dropped 4 bases, with 8 bases sitting between them.

This rearrangement joins TRBV5-4 to TRBJ2-7; TRBD1 matches 9 bases. V trimming: 0 bases; J trimming: 3 bases; junction bases outside the gene matches: 4. Germline V gene lookup returns CDR1 SGHNT and CDR2 YYREEE (reference sequence). The length of the CDR3 is 15 residues. This chain's CDR3 is CASSLDGTGSYEQYF. The CDR3 region has the DNA TGTGCCAGCAGCTTGGACGGGACAGGGAGCTACGAGCAGTACTTC.

This clone was picked up one time. V is TRBV5-1 and J is TRBJ1-1; 11 bases are a match to TRBD1. V was clipped by 4 bases and J by 5 bases; unmatched bases: 4. Per germline, CDR1 SGHRS and CDR2 YFSETQ. The CDR3 length is 14 residues. CDR3 DNA sequence: TGCGCCAGCAGCGAGGACAGGGGGCTTACTGAAGCTTTCTTT. Translating gives CASSEDRGLTEAFF.

The chain carries TRBV12-3 or TRBV12-4 and TRBJ2-7, with a weak D call TRBD2 (5 bases). The CDR3 has 12 amino acids. V lost 2 bases to trimming and J lost 4 bases, with 6 bases between them. CDR3: CASSLTGYEQYF. CDR3 DNA sequence: TGTGCCAGCAGTTTAACGGGGTACGAGCAGTACTTC.

The rearrangement links TRBV21-1 to TRBJ1-1; the table calls TRBD1, which could not be checked here. TRBV21-1 is labeled a pseudogene. CDR3 length: 13 amino acids. This CDR3 reads CASSWDRDTEAFF. The CDR3 bases are TGTGCCAGCAGCTGGGACAGGGACACTGAAGCTTTCTTT.

The chain employs TRBV14 and TRBJ2-3; D call uncertain. CDR3 length equals 12 residues. V shed 4 bases and J shed 5 bases, with 7 bases lying between them. The germline gives CDR1 SGHDN, CDR2 FVKESK. The chain's CDR3 is CASSRNIDTQYF. The CDR3 DNA reads TGTGCCAGCAGCCGGAACATAGATACGCAGTATTTT.

The chain carries TRBV4-1 and TRBJ1-1, with TRBD1 as a possible D gene (5 bases). Trimming removed 0 bases from V and 0 bases from J, with 14 bases in between. CDR3 size: 17 residues. Germline-derived CDR1 and CDR2 are MGHRA and YSYEKL. In nucleotides, the CDR3 is TGCGCCAGCAGCCAAGAGTTCAACAGGATTATGAACACTGAAGCTTTCTTT. Translating gives CASSQEFNRIMNTEAFF.

The CDR3 loop reads CASSPGPSYEQYF. The CDR3 region has the DNA TGTGCCAGCAGCCCAGGGCCCTCCTACGAGCAGTACTTC. This rearrangement joins TRBV11-2 to TRBJ2-7, with a possible D match to TRBD1 (5 bases). The CDR3 is 13 amino acids. Trimming shortened V by 5 bases and J by 0 bases, and 8 bases separated the two germline ends. In germline, CDR1 is SGHAT, CDR2 FQNNGV.

This sequence joins TRBV3-1 (or the pseudogene TRBV3-2) and TRBJ1-2, with D possibly being TRBD1 (5 bases). This CDR3 contains 15 residues. V was shortened by 0 bases and J by 2 bases, with 10 bases between the two germline ends. CDR1 and CDR2 from the germline V gene are LGHDT and YNNKEL (reference sequence). CDR3 in amino acids: CASSQEAGHNYGYTF. CDR3 coding DNA: TGTGCCAGCAGCCAAGAGGCAGGGCACAACTATGGCTACACCTTC.

The V call is TRBV11-3, the J call TRBJ1-4; D gene ambiguous. The CDR3 has 13 amino acids. Per germline, CDR1 SGHNT and CDR2 YENEEA. Trimming left V 6 bases short and J 3 bases short, with 8 bases between. The CDR3 is CASSQASNEKLFF. In DNA, the CDR3 is TGTGCCAGCAGTCAGGCGTCTAATGAAAAACTGTTTTTT.

This chain links TRBV10-3 with TRBJ2-7; D perhaps matches TRBD1 (6 bases). The CDR3 has 13 residues. Germline CDR1 and CDR2: ENHRY and SYGVKD. The germline V and J ends were trimmed by 6 bases and 1 base, with 10 bases remaining between them. The CDR3 spells CAIRRDTSYEQYF. CDR3 bases: TGTGCCATCAGAAGGGACACTTCCTACGAGCAGTACTTC.

The chain links TRBV2 to TRBJ1-4; possibly TRBD1 for D (6 bases). The CDR3 runs to 14 residues. The germline V gene has CDR1 SNHLY and CDR2 FYNNEI. Between the trimmed V and J ends, which lost 8 bases and 7 bases, there was a span of 17 bases. For the CDR3, the DNA is TGTGCCAGCCGAGGCTGGAGGGGGTTTGAAAAACTGTTTTTT. Protein: CASRGWRGFEKLFF.

The chain recombines TRBV9 with TRBJ2-2; D gene unclear. CDR1 is SGDLS and CDR2 is YYNGEE in the germline V gene. This CDR3 has 16 residues. V was clipped by 5 bases and J by 5 bases, with 19 bases between them. For the CDR3, the DNA is TGTGCCAGCAGTAAAGACAAAGGCGGATGGACCGGGGAGCTGTTTTTT. Translation: CASSKDKGGWTGELFF.

This chain connects TRBV7-9 to TRBJ1-5, with TRBD1 as a possible D gene (5 bases). The germline CDR1 and CDR2 sequences are SEHNR and FQNEAQ (reference sequence). CDR3 length: 15 amino acids. The ends were cut back, 0 bases at V and 0 bases at J, with 6 bases in the middle. This chain's CDR3 is CASSLAGASNQPQHF. In nucleotides, the CDR3 is TGTGCCAGCAGCTTAGCTGGGGCTAGCAATCAGCCCCAGCATTTT.

This clone was seen a single time. The chain has TRBV11-2 and TRBJ1-1; TRBD1 might be the D (6 bases). Germline assignment: CDR1 SGHAT and CDR2 FQNNGV. V lost 4 bases, J lost 2 bases, and 11 bases lay in between. The CDR3 covers 14 residues. The CDR3 DNA follows: TGTGCCAGCAGCTCGGAGACAGGTAACACTGAAGCTTTCTTT. It yields the protein CASSSETGNTEAFF.

This chain uses TRBV11-2 with TRBJ2-2; maybe TRBD2 (5 bases). This CDR3 is 17 amino acids long. The ends were cut back, 5 bases at V and 1 base at J, with 17 bases in the middle. Per germline, CDR1 SGHAT and CDR2 FQNNGV. The CDR3 sequence: CASSPALGRGNTGELFF. The CDR3 nucleotides read TGTGCCAGCAGCCCTGCCCTCGGACGGGGGAACACCGGGGAGCTGTTTTTT.